The 2 T cell receptor beta chains presented below share a single source sample, sequenced in a study of synovial regulatory T cells in juvenile arthritis. Produced via immunoSEQ multiplex PCR; TCRdb's table is partial and in-frame only. The listing contains 7,700 or so clones. Sequenced input: Treg cells from blood. Subset denoted: remaining (HLA-DR-negative) circulating blood Treg cells. Receptor source: a donor younger than 30 with juvenile idiopathic arthritis.

The chain combines TRBV6-6 with TRBJ2-7; TCRdb indicates TRBD2, and absent DNA this call remains unverified. The CDR3 has 12 amino acids. The DNA is not on file. In germline, CDR1 is MNHNY, CDR2 SVGAGI (reference sequence). CDR3 protein: CASSYAGDEQYF.

V usage is TRBV7-2 and J usage is TRBJ2-2; TCRdb reports TRBD1, a call that lacks DNA to check it against. This CDR3 spans 16 amino acids. DNA is not on record. The V gene's germline CDR1 is SGHTA and CDR2 FQGNSA. CDR3 region: CASSLQGQGAVGELFF. Drawing the rest from reference TRBV7-2 and TRBJ2-2, the complete variable domain is GAGVSQSPSNKVTEKGKDVELRCDPISGHTALYWYRQSLGQGLEFLIYFQGNSAPDKSGLPSDRFSAERTGGSVSTLTIQRTQQEDSAVYLCASSLQGQGAVGELFFGEGSRLTVL.